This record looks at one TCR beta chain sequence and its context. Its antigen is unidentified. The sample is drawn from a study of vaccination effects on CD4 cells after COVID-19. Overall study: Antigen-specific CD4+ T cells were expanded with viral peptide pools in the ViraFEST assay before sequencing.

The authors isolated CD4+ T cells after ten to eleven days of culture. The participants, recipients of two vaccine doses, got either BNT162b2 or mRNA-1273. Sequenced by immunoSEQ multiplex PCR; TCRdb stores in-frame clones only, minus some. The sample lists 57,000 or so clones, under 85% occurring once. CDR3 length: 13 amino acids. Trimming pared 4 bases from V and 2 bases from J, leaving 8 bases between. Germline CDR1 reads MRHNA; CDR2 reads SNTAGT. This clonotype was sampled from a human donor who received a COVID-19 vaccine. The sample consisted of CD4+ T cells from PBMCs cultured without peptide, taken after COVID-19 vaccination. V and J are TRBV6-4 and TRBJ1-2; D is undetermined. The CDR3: CASSAAPNYGYTF. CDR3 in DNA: TGTGCCAGCAGTGCCGCCCCGAACTATGGCTACACCTTC.